A selection of T cell receptor beta chains follows, all from one sample in a study of response to subunit inactivated influenza vaccine. Using its own MiXCR run on the RT-PCR reads, TCRdb lists one record per CDR3 protein. Here the sample spans 450,000 to 550,000 distinct CDR3 sequences, 25% being singletons. The source material was CD4+ T cells sorted from PBMCs, sampled more than 4 days after vaccination. The source is a man aged 45 to 65 who received an inactivated influenza vaccine. Each CDR3 is given with its conserved first and last residue. D genes are given only for firm matches. Only some rows state a clone size, as once, few, many or a class for expanded clones.

j_gene: TRBJ2-3
d_gene: TRBD2
abundance: few
v_gene: TRBV20-1
CDR3aa: CSADRDYSTDTQYF
CDR3nt: TGCAGTGCTGACCGGGACTATAGCACAGATACGCAGTATTTT

j_gene: TRBJ2-7
d_gene: TRBD1
abundance: -
v_gene: TRBV25-1
CDR3aa: CASSDRNQGQVYEQYF
CDR3nt: TGTGCCAGCAGTGACCGAAACCAGGGACAGGTATACGAGCAGTACTTC

j_gene: TRBJ2-3
d_gene: -
abundance: -
v_gene: TRBV20-1
CDR3aa: CSAQRGGGPSDTQYF
CDR3nt: TGCAGTGCGCAGAGAGGGGGGGGCCCGTCAGATACGCAGTATTTT

j_gene: TRBJ1-5
d_gene: TRBD1
abundance: -
v_gene: TRBV7-2
CDR3aa: CASSLVGQGWNQPQHF
CDR3nt: TGTGCCAGCAGCTTAGTGGGACAGGGATGGAATCAGCCCCAGCATTTT

j_gene: TRBJ1-4
d_gene: TRBD1
abundance: -
v_gene: TRBV6-1
CDR3aa: CASGGVTGRIGKPFF
CDR3nt: TGTGCCAGCGGGGGGGTGACAGGGCGAATCGGAAAACCGTTTTTT

j_gene: TRBJ2-1
d_gene: TRBD2
abundance: once
v_gene: TRBV20-1
CDR3aa: CSASATSGYNEQFF
CDR3nt: TGCAGTGCTAGCGCGACTAGCGGCTACAATGAGCAGTTCTTC

j_gene: TRBJ2-5
d_gene: TRBD1
abundance: -
v_gene: TRBV4-1
CDR3aa: CASSLTPGQQETQYF
CDR3nt: TGCGCCAGCAGCCTAACCCCGGGACAGCAAGAGACCCAGTACTTC

j_gene: TRBJ2-1
d_gene: TRBD2
abundance: -
v_gene: TRBV3-1
CDR3aa: CASSQEASGREFF
CDR3nt: TGTGCCAGCAGCCAAGAGGCTAGCGGGAGGGAGTTCTTC

j_gene: TRBJ2-1
d_gene: -
abundance: -
v_gene: TRBV6-1
CDR3aa: CASGAGFSHNEQFF
CDR3nt: TGTGCCAGCGGGGCAGGGTTTTCCCACAATGAGCAGTTCTTC

j_gene: TRBJ2-7
d_gene: TRBD2
abundance: -
v_gene: TRBV6-2/TRBV6-3
CDR3aa: CASSYRLAGGTTYEQYF
CDR3nt: TGTGCCAGCAGTTACCGTCTAGCGGGAGGAACAACCTACGAGCAGTACTTC

j_gene: TRBJ2-5
d_gene: -
abundance: few
v_gene: TRBV6-2/TRBV6-3
CDR3aa: CASNSLQETQYF
CDR3nt: TGTGCCAGCAACTCCCTCCAAGAGACCCAGTACTTC

j_gene: TRBJ2-1
d_gene: -
abundance: few
v_gene: TRBV7-2
CDR3aa: CASSRRDRAYNEQFF
CDR3nt: TGTGCCAGCAGCCGCCGGGACCGAGCCTACAATGAGCAGTTCTTC

j_gene: TRBJ2-5
d_gene: -
abundance: -
v_gene: TRBV4-1
CDR3aa: CASSQGASRETQYF
CDR3nt: TGCGCCAGCAGCCAAGGGGCCTCTAGGGAGACCCAGTACTTC

j_gene: TRBJ2-1
d_gene: -
abundance: few
v_gene: TRBV12-3/TRBV12-4
CDR3aa: CASRGSSYNEQFF
CDR3nt: TGTGCCAGCCGGGGAAGCTCCTACAATGAGCAGTTCTTC

j_gene: TRBJ2-5
d_gene: TRBD2
abundance: few
v_gene: TRBV5-1
CDR3aa: CASSLHGRSRIETQYF
CDR3nt: TGCGCCAGCAGCCTACACGGGAGGAGTAGGATAGAGACCCAGTACTTC

j_gene: TRBJ2-3
d_gene: TRBD2
abundance: few
v_gene: TRBV6-5
CDR3aa: CASSFRTSGGTDTQYF
CDR3nt: TGTGCCAGCAGTTTCCGGACTAGCGGGGGGACAGATACGCAGTATTTT

j_gene: TRBJ1-1
d_gene: -
abundance: -
v_gene: TRBV20-1
CDR3aa: CSASAMTETMNTEAFF
CDR3nt: TGCAGTGCTAGCGCCATGACAGAAACCATGAACACTGAAGCTTTCTTT

j_gene: TRBJ1-1
d_gene: -
abundance: few
v_gene: TRBV20-1
CDR3aa: CSAAQGLSTEAFF
CDR3nt: TGCAGTGCTGCGCAGGGGTTGAGCACTGAAGCTTTCTTT

j_gene: TRBJ2-1
d_gene: TRBD2
abundance: -
v_gene: TRBV5-1
CDR3aa: CASSLPDSGEQFF
CDR3nt: TGCGCCAGCAGCTTACCCGATAGCGGGGAGCAGTTCTTC

j_gene: TRBJ2-1
d_gene: TRBD2
abundance: -
v_gene: TRBV12-3/TRBV12-4
CDR3aa: CASSFRSGGRYNEQFF
CDR3nt: TGTGCCAGCAGTTTTCGGAGCGGGGGGAGGTACAATGAGCAGTTCTTC

j_gene: TRBJ2-7
d_gene: -
abundance: -
v_gene: TRBV20-1
CDR3aa: CSARDYRDEQYF
CDR3nt: TGCAGTGCTAGAGATTATCGGGACGAGCAGTACTTC

j_gene: TRBJ2-7
d_gene: TRBD1
abundance: few
v_gene: TRBV5-5
CDR3aa: CASSLEGQVLREYF
CDR3nt: TGTGCCAGCAGCTTGGAGGGACAGGTTTTGCGGGAGTACTTC

j_gene: TRBJ1-1
d_gene: TRBD1
abundance: few
v_gene: TRBV20-1
CDR3aa: CSARWTGQTEAFF
CDR3nt: TGCAGTGCGAGATGGACAGGGCAGACTGAAGCTTTCTTT

j_gene: TRBJ2-3
d_gene: TRBD2
abundance: few
v_gene: TRBV24-1
CDR3aa: CATSSTSGAERITDTQYF
CDR3nt: TGTGCCACCAGCTCTACTAGCGGGGCCGAACGGATCACAGATACGCAGTATTTT

j_gene: TRBJ2-1
d_gene: -
abundance: -
v_gene: TRBV5-1
CDR3aa: CASSPPRVPNNEQFF
CDR3nt: TGCGCCAGCAGCCCCCCCCGCGTCCCCAACAATGAGCAGTTCTTC

j_gene: TRBJ1-1
d_gene: -
abundance: -
v_gene: TRBV29-1
CDR3aa: CSVGNRANTEAFF
CDR3nt: TGCAGCGTGGGGAACAGGGCGAACACTGAAGCTTTCTTT

j_gene: TRBJ2-7
d_gene: -
abundance: -
v_gene: TRBV7-2
CDR3aa: CASSREGFEQYF
CDR3nt: TGTGCCAGCAGCCGTGAAGGGTTCGAGCAGTACTTC

j_gene: TRBJ2-1
d_gene: TRBD1
abundance: -
v_gene: TRBV7-2
CDR3aa: CASSRPTTGGSYNEQFF
CDR3nt: TGTGCCAGCAGCCGACCGACTACAGGGGGCTCCTACAATGAGCAGTTCTTC

j_gene: TRBJ1-6
d_gene: -
abundance: -
v_gene: TRBV20-1
CDR3aa: CSARVASSYNSPLHF
CDR3nt: TGCAGTGCTAGAGTAGCGAGCTCCTATAATTCACCCCTCCACTTT

j_gene: TRBJ2-5
d_gene: TRBD2
abundance: few
v_gene: TRBV5-5
CDR3aa: CASSPSPRASGQETQYF
CDR3nt: TGTGCCAGCAGCCCCAGCCCCCGGGCTAGCGGTCAAGAGACCCAGTACTTC

j_gene: TRBJ2-2
d_gene: -
abundance: -
v_gene: TRBV10-3
CDR3aa: CAISQVDSAGELFF
CDR3nt: TGTGCCATCAGTCAGGTTGATTCAGCCGGGGAGCTGTTTTTT

j_gene: TRBJ1-6
d_gene: -
abundance: few
v_gene: TRBV6-2/TRBV6-3
CDR3aa: CASSYRRLRTSDSYNSPLHF
CDR3nt: TGTGCCAGCAGTTACCGGCGCCTTAGGACCAGCGATTCCTATAATTCACCCCTCCACTTT

j_gene: TRBJ1-2
d_gene: -
abundance: once
v_gene: TRBV20-1
CDR3aa: CRTTGREGYTF
CDR3nt: TGCAGAACTACAGGGAGAGAGGGCTACACCTTC